The T cell receptor beta chain described here comes from a study of blood T cell repertoires in COVID-19. Overall study context: The samples span acute and convalescent COVID-19 from the United States, Italy and Spain. T cells, B-cell-depleted T cells, or PBMCs provided the cDNA or gDNA that served as material.

In the authors' methods: Amplification of reference gene primers provided the estimated nucleated cell counts. The protocol was immunoSEQ multiplex PCR, while the TCRdb copy is restricted to in-frame clones and leaves out a portion. V and J calls and clone size come straight from that table; D and trimming were deduced from the DNA. Of 150,000 to 200,000 clones in the sample, 75% to 90% are singletons; the top ten hold roughly 9.2%. Looked up from germline, CDR1 is LGHNA and CDR2 is YSLEER. The length of the CDR3 is 16 residues. Trimming took 3 bases from V and 6 from J, leaving 17 bases between them.

The receptor was derived from an elderly woman with active or convalescent COVID-19. V usage is TRBV4-3 and J usage is TRBJ1-4; tentatively, D is TRBD1 (6 bases). Material: peripheral blood. The CDR3 here is CASSHPSGGADEKLFF. The CDR3 region has the DNA TGCGCCAGCAGCCATCCCTCGGGGGGGGCTGATGAAAAACTGTTTTTT.